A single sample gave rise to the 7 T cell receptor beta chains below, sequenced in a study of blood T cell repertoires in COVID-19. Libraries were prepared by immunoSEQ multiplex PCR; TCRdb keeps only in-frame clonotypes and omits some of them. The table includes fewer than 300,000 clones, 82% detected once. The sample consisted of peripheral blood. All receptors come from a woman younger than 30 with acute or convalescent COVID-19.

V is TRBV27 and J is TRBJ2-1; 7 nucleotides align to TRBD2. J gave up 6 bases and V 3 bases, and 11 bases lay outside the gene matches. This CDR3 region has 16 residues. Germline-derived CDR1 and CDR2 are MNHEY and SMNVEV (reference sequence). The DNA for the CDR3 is TGTGCCAGCAGTTTCTGGCGCGGCGGGAGTCTCAATGAGCAGTTCTTC. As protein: CASSFWRGGSLNEQFF.

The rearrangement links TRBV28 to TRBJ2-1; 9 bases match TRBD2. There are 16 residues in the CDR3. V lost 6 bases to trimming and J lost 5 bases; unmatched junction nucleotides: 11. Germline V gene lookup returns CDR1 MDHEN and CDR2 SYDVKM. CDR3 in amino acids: CASSQGTSWEHNEQFF. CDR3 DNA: TGTGCCAGCAGCCAAGGGACTAGCTGGGAACACAATGAGCAGTTCTTC.

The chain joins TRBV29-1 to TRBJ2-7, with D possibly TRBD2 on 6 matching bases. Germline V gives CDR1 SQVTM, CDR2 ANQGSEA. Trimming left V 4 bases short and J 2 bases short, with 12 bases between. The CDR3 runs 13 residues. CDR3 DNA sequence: TGCAGCGTTGTGCCTAGCGAGACCTACGAGCAGTACTTC. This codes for CSVVPSETYEQYF.

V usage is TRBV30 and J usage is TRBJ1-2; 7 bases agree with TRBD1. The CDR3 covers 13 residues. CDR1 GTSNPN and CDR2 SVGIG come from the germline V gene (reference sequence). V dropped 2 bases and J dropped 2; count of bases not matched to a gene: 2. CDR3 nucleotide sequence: TGTGCCTGGAGTCGGGACAGCAACTATGGCTACACCTTC. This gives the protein CAWSRDSNYGYTF.

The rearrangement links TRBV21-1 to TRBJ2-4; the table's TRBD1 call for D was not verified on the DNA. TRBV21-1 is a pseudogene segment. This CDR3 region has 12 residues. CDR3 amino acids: CARGQGRNIQYF. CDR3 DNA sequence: TGTGCCAGAGGACAGGGGAGGAACATTCAGTACTTC.

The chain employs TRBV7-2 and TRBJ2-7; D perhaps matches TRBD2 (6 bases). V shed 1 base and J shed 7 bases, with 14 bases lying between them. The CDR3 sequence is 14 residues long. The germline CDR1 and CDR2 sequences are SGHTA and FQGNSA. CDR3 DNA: TGTGCCAGCAGCTTAGTAGTGGTTGGGGGGGAGCAGTACTTC. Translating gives CASSLVVVGGEQYF.

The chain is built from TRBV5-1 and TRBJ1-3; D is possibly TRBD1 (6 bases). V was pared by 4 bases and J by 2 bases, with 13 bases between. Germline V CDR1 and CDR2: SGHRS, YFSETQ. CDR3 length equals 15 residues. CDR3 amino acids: CASSVIQGAGNTIYF. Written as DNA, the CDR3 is TGCGCCAGCAGCGTTATACAGGGTGCTGGAAACACCATATATTTT.